This T cell receptor beta chain was recovered during a study of shared clonotypes between healthy human individuals. Caucasian adults residing in Nashville, Tennessee made up all the donors. Using approximately 190 ng DNA, tens of thousands of T cell genomes, the sorted-subset replicate PCRs were run. Profiling relied on immunoSEQ multiplex PCR, and the TCRdb table lists in-frame clones only, not all of them. The data hold around 2,000,000 clones, with over 85% observed a single time. Broader study findings: Despite large depth, sorted-subset datasets appeared incompletely sequenced. It was anticipated that sequencing depth would influence how many clonotypes donors shared.

The ends lost 7 bases at V and 0 bases at J; junction bases unmatched: 9. The germline gives CDR1 MNHEY, CDR2 SMNVEV (reference sequence). This CDR3 contains 16 residues. In the case of this clone: Its target is not known.

V gene TRBV27 combines with J gene TRBJ1-5, with 7 bases fitting TRBD1. Sequencing used naive CD4+ T cells sorted from blood. Documented subset: CD45RA+ positively selected. This TCR came from a young man in good health. As DNA, the CDR3 is TGTGCCAGCAAACTCGAGGGGGCGCGTAGCAATCAGCCCCAGCATTTT. Encoded protein: CASKLEGARSNQPQHF.